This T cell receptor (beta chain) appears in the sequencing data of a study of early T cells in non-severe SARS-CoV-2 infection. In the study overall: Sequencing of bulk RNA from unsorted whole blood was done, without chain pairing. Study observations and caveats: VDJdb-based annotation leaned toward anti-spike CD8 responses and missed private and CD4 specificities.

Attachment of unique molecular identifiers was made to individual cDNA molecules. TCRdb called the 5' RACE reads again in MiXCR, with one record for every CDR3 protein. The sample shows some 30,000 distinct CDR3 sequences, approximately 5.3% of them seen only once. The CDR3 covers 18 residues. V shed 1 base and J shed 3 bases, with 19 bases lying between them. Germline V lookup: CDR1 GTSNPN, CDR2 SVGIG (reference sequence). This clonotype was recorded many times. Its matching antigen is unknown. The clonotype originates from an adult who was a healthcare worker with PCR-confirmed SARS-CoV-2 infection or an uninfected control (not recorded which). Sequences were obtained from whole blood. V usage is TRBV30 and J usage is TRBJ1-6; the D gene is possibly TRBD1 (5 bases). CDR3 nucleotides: TGTGCCTGGAGTGGAGACAGCGCCGGAGGTTTCTATAATTCACCCCTCCACTTT. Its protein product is CAWSGDSAGGFYNSPLHF.